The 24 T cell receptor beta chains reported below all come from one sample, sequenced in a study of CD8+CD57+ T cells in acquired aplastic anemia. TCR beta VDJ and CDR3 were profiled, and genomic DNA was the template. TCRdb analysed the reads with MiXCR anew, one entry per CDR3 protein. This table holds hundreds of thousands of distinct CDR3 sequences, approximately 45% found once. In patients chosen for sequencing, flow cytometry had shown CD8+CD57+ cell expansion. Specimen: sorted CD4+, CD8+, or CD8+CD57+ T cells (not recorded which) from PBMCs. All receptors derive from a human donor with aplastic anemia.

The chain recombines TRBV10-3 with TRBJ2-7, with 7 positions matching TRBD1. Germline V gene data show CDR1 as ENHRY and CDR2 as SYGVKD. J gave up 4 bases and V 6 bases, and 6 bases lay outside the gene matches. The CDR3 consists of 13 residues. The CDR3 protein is CAIRGQSAYEQYF. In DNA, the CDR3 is TGTGCCATCAGGGGACAGTCCGCGTACGAGCAGTACTTC.

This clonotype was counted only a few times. CDR3: CAISWSFKAYGYTF. The CDR3 nucleotides read TGTGCCATCAGTTGGAGCTTCAAAGCATATGGCTACACCTTC. The genes are TRBV10-3 and TRBJ1-2; D unresolved. This CDR3 contains 14 residues. V lost 5 bases to trimming and J lost 5 bases, with 15 bases between them. The germline gives CDR1 ENHRY, CDR2 SYGVKD.

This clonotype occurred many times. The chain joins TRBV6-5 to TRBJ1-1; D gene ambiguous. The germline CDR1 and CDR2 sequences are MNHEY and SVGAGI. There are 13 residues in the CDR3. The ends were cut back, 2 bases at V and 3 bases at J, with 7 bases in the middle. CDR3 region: CASSYGVDTEAFF. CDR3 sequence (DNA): TGTGCCAGCAGTTACGGAGTAGACACTGAAGCTTTCTTT.

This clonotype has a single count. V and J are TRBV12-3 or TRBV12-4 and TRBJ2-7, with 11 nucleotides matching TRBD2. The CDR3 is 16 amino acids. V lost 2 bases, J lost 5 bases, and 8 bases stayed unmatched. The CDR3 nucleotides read TGTGCCAGCAGTTTAACGACTAGCGGGGAGGGTCACGAGCAGTACTTC. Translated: CASSLTTSGEGHEQYF.

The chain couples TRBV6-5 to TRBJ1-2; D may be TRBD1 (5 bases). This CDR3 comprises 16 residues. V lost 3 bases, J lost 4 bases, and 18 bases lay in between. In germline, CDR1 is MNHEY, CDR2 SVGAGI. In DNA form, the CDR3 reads TGTGCCAGCAGTTATACCTACAAGGGGTTAACCTATGGCTACACCTTC. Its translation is CASSYTYKGLTYGYTF.

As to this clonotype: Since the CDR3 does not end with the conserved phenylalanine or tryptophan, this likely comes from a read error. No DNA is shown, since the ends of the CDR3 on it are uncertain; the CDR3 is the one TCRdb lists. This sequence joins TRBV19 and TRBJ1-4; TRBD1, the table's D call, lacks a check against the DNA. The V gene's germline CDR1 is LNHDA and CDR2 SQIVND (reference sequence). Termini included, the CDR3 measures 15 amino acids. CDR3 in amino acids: CASSIGVNTEASFGQ.

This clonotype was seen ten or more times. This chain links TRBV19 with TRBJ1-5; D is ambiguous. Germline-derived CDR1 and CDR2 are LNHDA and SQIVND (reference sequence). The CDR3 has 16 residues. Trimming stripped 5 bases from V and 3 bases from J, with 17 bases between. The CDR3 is CASSQTPVTDNQPQHF. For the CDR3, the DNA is TGTGCCAGTAGTCAAACACCGGTTACCGACAATCAGCCCCAGCATTTT.

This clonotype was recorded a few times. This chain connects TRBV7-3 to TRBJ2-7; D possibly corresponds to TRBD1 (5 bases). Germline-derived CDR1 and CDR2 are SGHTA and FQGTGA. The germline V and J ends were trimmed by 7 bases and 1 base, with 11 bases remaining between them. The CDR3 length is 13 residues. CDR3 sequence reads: CASKVRQSYEQYF. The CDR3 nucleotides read TGTGCCAGCAAGGTGAGACAGTCCTACGAGCAGTACTTC.

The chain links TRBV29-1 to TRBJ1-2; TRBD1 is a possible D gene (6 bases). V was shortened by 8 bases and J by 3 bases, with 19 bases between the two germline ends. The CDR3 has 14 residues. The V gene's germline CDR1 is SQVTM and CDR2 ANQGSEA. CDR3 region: CSSPTGQPYYGYTF. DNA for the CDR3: TGCAGCAGCCCCACCGGACAGCCTTACTATGGCTACACCTTC.

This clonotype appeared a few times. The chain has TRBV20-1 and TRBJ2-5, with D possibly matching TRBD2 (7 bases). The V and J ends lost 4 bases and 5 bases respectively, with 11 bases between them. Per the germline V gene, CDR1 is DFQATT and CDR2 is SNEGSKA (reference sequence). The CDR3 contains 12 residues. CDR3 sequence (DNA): TGCAGTGCTACGGAGGGGGGGGAGACCCAGTACTTC. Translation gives CSATEGGETQYF.

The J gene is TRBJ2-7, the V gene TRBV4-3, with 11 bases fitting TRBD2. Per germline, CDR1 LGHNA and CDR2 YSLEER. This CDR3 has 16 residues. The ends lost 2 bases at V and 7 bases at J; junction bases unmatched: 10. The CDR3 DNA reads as TGCGCCAGCAGCCAATCCGGGACTAGCGGCAACAATGAGCAGTACTTC. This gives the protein CASSQSGTSGNNEQYF.

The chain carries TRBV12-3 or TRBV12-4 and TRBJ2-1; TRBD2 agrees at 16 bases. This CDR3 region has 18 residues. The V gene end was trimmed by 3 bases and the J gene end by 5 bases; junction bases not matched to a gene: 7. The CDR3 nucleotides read TGTGCCAGCAGTTTTCCCGGGACTAGCGGGAGGGCTCACAATGAGCAGTTCTTC. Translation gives CASSFPGTSGRAHNEQFF.

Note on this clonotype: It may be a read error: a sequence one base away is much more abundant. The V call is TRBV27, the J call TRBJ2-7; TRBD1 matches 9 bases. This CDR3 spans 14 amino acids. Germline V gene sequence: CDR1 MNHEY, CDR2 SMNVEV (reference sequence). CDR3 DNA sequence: TGTGCCAGCAGCCCTGACAGGGGGACCTACGAGCAGTGCTTC. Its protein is CASSPDRGTYEQCF.

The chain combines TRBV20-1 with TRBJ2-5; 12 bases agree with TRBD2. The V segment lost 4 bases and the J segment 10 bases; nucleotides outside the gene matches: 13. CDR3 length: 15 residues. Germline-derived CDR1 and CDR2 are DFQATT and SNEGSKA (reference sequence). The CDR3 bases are TGCAGTGCTACAGTTCTAGCGGGGGGGCGGGGGGACCAGTACTTC. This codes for CSATVLAGGRGDQYF.

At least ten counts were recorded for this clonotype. The DNA for the CDR3 is TGCGCCAGCAGCCAAGTTAGCGGGAGGGCCGTGCACGAGCAGTACTTC. Its translation is CASSQVSGRAVHEQYF. The rearrangement uses TRBV4-1 and TRBJ2-7; TRBD2 matches at 11 bases. The germline V gene has CDR1 MGHRA and CDR2 YSYEKL. The CDR3 covers 16 residues. V was clipped by 1 base and J by 5 bases; unmatched bases: 7.

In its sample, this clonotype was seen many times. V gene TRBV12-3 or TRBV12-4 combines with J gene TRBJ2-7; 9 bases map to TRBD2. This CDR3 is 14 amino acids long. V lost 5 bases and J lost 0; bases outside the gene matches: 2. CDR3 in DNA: TGTGCCAGCAGTGCGGGGGGGCCCTCCTACGAGCAGTACTTC. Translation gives CASSAGGPSYEQYF.

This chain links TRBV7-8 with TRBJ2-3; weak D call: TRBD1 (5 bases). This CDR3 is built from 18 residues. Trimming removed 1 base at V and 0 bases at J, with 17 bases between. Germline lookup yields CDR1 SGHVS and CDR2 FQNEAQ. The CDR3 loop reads CASSLVVVPTASTDTQYF. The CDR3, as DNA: TGTGCCAGCAGCTTAGTGGTGGTCCCGACAGCAAGCACAGATACGCAGTATTTT.

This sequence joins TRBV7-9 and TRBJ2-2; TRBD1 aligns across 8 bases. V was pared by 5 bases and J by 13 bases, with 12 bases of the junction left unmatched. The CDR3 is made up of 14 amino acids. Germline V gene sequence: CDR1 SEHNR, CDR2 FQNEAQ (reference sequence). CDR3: CASSLYGQGQGLFF. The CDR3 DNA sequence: TGTGCCAGCAGCCTCTACGGACAGGGCCAAGGGCTGTTTTTT.

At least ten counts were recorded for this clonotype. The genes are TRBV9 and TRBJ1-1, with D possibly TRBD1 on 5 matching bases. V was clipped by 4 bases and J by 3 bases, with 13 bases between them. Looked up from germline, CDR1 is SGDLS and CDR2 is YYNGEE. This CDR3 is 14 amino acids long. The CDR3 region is CASSPSSGHTEAFF. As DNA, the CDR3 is TGTGCCAGCAGCCCCAGTTCGGGGCACACTGAAGCTTTCTTT.

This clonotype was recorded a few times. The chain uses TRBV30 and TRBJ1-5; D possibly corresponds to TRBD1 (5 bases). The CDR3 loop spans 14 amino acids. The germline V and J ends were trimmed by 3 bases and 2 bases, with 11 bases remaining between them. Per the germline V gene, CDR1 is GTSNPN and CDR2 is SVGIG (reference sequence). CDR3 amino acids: CAWSEGLGNQPQHF. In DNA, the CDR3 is TGTGCCTGGAGCGAGGGACTGGGCAATCAGCCCCAGCATTTT. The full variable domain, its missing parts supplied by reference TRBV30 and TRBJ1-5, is SQTIHQWPATLVQPVGSPLSLECTVEGTSNPNLYWYRQAAGRGLQLLFYSVGIGQISSEVPQNLSASRPQDRQFILSSKKLLLSDSGFYLCAWSEGLGNQPQHFGDGTRLSIL.

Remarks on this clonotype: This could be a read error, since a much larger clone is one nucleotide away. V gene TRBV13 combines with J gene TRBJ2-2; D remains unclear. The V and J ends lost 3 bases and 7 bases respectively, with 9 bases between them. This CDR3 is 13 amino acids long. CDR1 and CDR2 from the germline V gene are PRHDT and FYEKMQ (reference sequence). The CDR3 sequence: CASSFGGFGELFF. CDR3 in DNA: TGTGCCAGCAGCTTTGGTGGTTTCGGGGAGCTGTTTTTT. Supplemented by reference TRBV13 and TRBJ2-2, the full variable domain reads AAGVIQSPRHLIKEKRETATLKCYPIPRHDTVYWYQQGPGQDPQFLISFYEKMQSDKGSIPDRFSAQQFSDYHSELNMSSLELGDSALYFCASSFGGFGELFFGEGSRLTVL.

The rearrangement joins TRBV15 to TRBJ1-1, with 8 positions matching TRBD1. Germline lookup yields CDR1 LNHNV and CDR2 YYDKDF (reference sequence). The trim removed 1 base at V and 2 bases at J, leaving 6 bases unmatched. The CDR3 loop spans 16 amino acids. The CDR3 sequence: CATSRGTGLGNTEAFF. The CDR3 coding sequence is TGTGCCACCAGCAGAGGGACAGGGCTGGGAAACACTGAAGCTTTCTTT.

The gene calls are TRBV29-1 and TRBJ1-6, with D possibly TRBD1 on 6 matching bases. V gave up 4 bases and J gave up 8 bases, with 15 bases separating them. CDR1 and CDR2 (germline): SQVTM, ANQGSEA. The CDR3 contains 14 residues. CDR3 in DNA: TGCAGCGTTGGGACTAGCGGGGGCCATTCACCCCTCCACTTT. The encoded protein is CSVGTSGGHSPLHF. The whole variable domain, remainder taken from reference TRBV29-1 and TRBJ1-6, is SAVISQKPSRDICQRGTSLTIQCQVDSQVTMMFWYRQQPGQSLTLIATANQGSEATYESGFVIDKFPISRPNLTFSTLTVSNMSPEDSSIYLCSVGTSGGHSPLHFGNGTRLTVT.

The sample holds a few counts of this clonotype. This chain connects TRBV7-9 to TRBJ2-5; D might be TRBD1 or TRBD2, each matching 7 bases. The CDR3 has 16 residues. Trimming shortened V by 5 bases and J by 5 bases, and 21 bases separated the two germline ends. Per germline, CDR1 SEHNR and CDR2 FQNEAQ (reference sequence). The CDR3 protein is CASSPGAGGGPETQYF. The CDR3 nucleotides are TGTGCCAGCAGCCCGGGGGCAGGGGGGGGCCCGGAGACCCAGTACTTC.